These T cell receptor beta chains were read from a single sample in a study of T cells in Graves' hyperthyroidism and ophthalmopathy. TCRdb recomputed calls from the multiplex PCR reads with MiXCR, one row per CDR3 protein. This sample has 45,000 to 55,000 distinct CDR3 sequences, with approximately 50% found just once. Sequencing used peripheral blood or thyroid tissue (not recorded which). These receptors all stem from a man younger than 35 with Graves' hyperthyroidism. Both conserved end residues are trimmed from each CDR3. The D gene is left open where the match is weak.

D gene,V gene,CDR3 protein
NA,TRBV5-1,ASSLPDMGGYT
NA,TRBV7-2,ASSLEGRGPSYEQY
TRBD2,TRBV10-1,ASIDRGGSSGRGGTQY
TRBD2,TRBV9,ASSTGTSGNYEQY
TRBD1,TRBV19,ASSSTGTGTQETQH
NA,TRBV6-1,ASSEALLSTDSNQPQH
NA,TRBV7-9,ASSLNPSHSTRISYEQY
NA,TRBV15,ATSRDTLGQDQPQH
NA,TRBV5-1,ASSLGVMNTEAF
TRBD2,TRBV29-1,SVGPATSGSGEQY
NA,TRBV15,ATSSPRGIEAF
NA,TRBV6-1,ASSLFSGSRETQY
NA,TRBV29-1,RLQSGAHYGYT
NA,TRBV7-9,ASTPSSGANVLT
TRBD1,TRBV24-1,ATSDAGGRGYT
NA,TRBV29-1,SVGGSRWGYT
TRBD1,TRBV7-8,ASSLGQGNQETQY
NA,TRBV29-1,SVALGGSNTGELF
TRBD1,TRBV2,ASSDRGRDQETQY
TRBD1,TRBV6-6,ASSPPAWTGRAEAF
TRBD1,TRBV6-2/TRBV6-3,ASSLLDRGHTEAF
NA,TRBV2,ASKGILTGLTEAF
NA,TRBV7-2,ASSYRSGTVQETQY
NA,TRBV6-2/TRBV6-3,ASSFTASYEQY
NA,TRBV15,ATSRAKSGRTEAF
NA,TRBV10-3,AISESGAAGETQY
TRBD1,TRBV6-6,ASARDRETQY
TRBD1,TRBV7-9,ASSRGQGPNQPQH
TRBD2,TRBV2,ASSWGRGGRETQY
NA,TRBV5-1,ASSLDLGGRTGGYEQY
NA,TRBV6-6,ASSPDGLNTEAF
NA,TRBV5-1,ASSPTPSSREQY
TRBD2,TRBV10-1,ASSVAGDANEQY
NA,TRBV20-1,SASRSYGYT
NA,TRBV7-8,ASSFTKTNEKLF
TRBD1,TRBV5-1,ASNPDRDGTEAF
TRBD2,TRBV7-2,ASSLAGSGRETQY
NA,TRBV7-3,ASSSGPHMNTEAF
NA,TRBV7-3,ASSLSSGYGYT
TRBD2,TRBV24-1,ATSSTGTSGRHFRVEQF
TRBD1,TRBV29-1,SAKPGQGAGQPQH